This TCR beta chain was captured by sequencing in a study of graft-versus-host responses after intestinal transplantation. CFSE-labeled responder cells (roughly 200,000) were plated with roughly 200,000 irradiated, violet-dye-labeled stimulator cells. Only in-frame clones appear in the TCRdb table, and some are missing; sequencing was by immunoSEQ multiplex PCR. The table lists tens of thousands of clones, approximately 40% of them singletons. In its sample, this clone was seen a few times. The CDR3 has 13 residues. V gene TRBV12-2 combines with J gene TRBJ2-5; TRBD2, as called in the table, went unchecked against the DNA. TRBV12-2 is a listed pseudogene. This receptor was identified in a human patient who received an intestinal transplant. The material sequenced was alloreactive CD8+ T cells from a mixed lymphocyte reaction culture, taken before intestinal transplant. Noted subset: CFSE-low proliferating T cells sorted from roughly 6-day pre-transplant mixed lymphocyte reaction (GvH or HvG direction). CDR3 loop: CASRFLAQETQYF. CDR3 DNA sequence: TGTGCAAGTCGCTTCCTCGCGCAAGAGACCCAGTACTTC.